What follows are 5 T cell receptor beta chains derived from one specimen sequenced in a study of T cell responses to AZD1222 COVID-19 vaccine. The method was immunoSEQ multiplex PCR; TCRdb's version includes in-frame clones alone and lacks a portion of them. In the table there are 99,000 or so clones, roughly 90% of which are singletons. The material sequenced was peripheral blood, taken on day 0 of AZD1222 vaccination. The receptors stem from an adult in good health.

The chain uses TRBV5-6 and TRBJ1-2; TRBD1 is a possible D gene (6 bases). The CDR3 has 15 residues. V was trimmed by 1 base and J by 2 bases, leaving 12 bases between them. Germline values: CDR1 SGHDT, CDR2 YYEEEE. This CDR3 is CASSLRFQGNYGYTF. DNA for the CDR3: TGTGCCAGCAGCTTGAGATTCCAGGGGAACTATGGCTACACCTTC.

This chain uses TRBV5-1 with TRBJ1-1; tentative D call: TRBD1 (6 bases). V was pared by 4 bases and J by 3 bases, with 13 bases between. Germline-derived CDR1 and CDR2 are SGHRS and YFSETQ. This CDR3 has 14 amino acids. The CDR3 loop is CASSTQGIDTEAFF. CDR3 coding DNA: TGCGCCAGCAGCACCCAGGGGATCGACACTGAAGCTTTCTTT. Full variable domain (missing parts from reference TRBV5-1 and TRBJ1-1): KAGVTQTPRYLIKTRGQQVTLSCSPISGHRSVSWYQQTPGQGLQFLFEYFSETQRNKGNFPGRFSGRQFSNSRSEMNVSTLELGDSALYLCASSTQGIDTEAFFGQGTRLTVV.

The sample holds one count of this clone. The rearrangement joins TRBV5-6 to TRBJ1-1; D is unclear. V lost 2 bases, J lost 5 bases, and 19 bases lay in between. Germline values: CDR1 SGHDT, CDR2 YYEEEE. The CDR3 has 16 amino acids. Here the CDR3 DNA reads TGTGCCAGCAGCTTTCCCCTACCTACTCCGGGAACTGAAGCTTTCTTT. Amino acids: CASSFPLPTPGTEAFF.

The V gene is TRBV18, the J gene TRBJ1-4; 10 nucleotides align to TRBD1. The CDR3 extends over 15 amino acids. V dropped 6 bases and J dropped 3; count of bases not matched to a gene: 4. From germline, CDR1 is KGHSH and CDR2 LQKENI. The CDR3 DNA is TGTGCCAGCTCGGGACAGGGGATCCCTAATGAAAAACTGTTTTTT. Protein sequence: CASSGQGIPNEKLFF. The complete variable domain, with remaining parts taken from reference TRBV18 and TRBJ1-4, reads NAGVMQNPRHLVRRRGQEARLRCSPMKGHSHVYWYRQLPEEGLKFMVYLQKENIIDESGMPKERFSAEFPKEGPSILRIQQVVRGDSAAYFCASSGQGIPNEKLFFGSGTQLSVL.

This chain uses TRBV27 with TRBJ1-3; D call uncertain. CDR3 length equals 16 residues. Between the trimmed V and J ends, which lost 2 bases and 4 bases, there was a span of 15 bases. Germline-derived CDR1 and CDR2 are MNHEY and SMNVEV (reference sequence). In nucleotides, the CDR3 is TGTGCCAGCAGTTTAAATGGCCGGACGACCGGAAACACCATATATTTT. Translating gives CASSLNGRTTGNTIYF.